Each of the 9 T cell receptor beta chains below was sequenced from the same sample in a study of shared clonotypes between healthy human individuals (dated by TCRdb to about 2020). Receptors were amplified or captured by the immunoSEQ multiplex PCR assay. In TCRdb, the immuneACCESS table is reduced to in-frame sequences with V and J assigned. These tables do not hold every clone; where another copy was compared, an unresolved V gene accounts for under half, and the others remain unexplained. This sample has more than 1.2 million clones in its table, and approximately 98.5% of those were observed once. The top ten hold approximately 0.4% of the sample. The source material was naive CD4+ T cells sorted from blood. What this sample's cell subset or site label stands for: CD45RA+ positively selected. All receptors derive from a man younger than 45 in good health.

The V call is TRBV11-2, the J call TRBJ2-1, with 11 nucleotides matching TRBD2. CDR1 SGHAT and CDR2 FQNNGV come from the germline V gene. J gave up 5 bases and V 2 bases, and 2 bases lay outside the gene matches. The CDR3 runs to 15 residues. The CDR3 DNA sequence: TGTGCCAGCAGCTTAAGACTAGCGGGGAACAATGAGCAGTTCTTC. Protein product: CASSLRLAGNNEQFF.

The chain couples TRBV23-1 to TRBJ2-2; TRBD1 is a possible D gene (5 bases). TRBV23-1 is an ORF, and what it does is uncertain. The CDR3 consists of 17 residues. Between the trimmed V and J ends, which lost 3 bases and 3 bases, there was a span of 17 bases. CDR3 amino acids: CASSQIWKGLYTGELFF. Written as DNA, the CDR3 is TGCGCCAGCAGTCAGATATGGAAGGGGCTATACACCGGGGAGCTGTTTTTT.

The V gene is TRBV2, the J gene TRBJ2-1; 7 bases fit TRBD2. J gave up 1 base and V 11 bases, and 8 bases lay outside the gene matches. The CDR3 contains 14 residues. The germline gives CDR1 SNHLY, CDR2 FYNNEI. This chain's CDR3 is CAVVSGFSYNEQFF. In DNA, the CDR3 is TGTGCCGTCGTTAGCGGGTTTTCCTACAATGAGCAGTTCTTC.

This clone occurred once. V is TRBV5-4 and J is TRBJ2-7; maybe TRBD1 (7 bases). Germline CDR1 and CDR2: SGHNT and YYREEE (reference sequence). Deletions cut 0 bases from V and 0 bases from J, with 16 bases between. This CDR3 has 17 residues. The CDR3 region has the DNA TGTGCCAGCAGCTTGGGGGTCGGGGGACAGAACTCCTACGAGCAGTACTTC. It yields the protein CASSLGVGGQNSYEQYF.

This clone was recorded once. This chain links TRBV19 with TRBJ1-5, with a tentative D call TRBD1 (6 bases). Germline loops: CDR1 LNHDA, CDR2 SQIVND (reference sequence). The CDR3 has 17 residues. Trimming took 0 bases from V and 0 from J, leaving 12 bases between them. The CDR3 DNA reads TGTGCCAGTAGTATAGACTCGGGACACTATAGCAATCAGCCCCAGCATTTT. Translating gives CASSIDSGHYSNQPQHF.

The chain is built from TRBV12-5 and TRBJ2-2, with a possible D match to TRBD2 (6 bases). The CDR3 has 16 residues. V lost 0 bases and J lost 4, with 12 bases in between. Germline CDR1 is LGHNT and CDR2 is FRNRAP. CDR3 sequence reads: CASGLVSGTATGELFF. DNA of the CDR3: TGTGCTAGTGGTTTGGTGAGTGGGACTGCCACCGGGGAGCTGTTTTTT.

V gene TRBV6-1 combines with J gene TRBJ1-5, with D possibly TRBD1 on 6 matching bases. CDR1 is MNHNS, CDR2 SASEGT, per germline. The CDR3 consists of 15 residues. Trimming took 4 bases from V and 5 from J, leaving 15 bases between them. CDR3 sequence (DNA): TGTGCCAGCAGTGGCAAAAGGGGGGGTTATCAGCCCCAGCATTTT. Amino acids: CASSGKRGGYQPQHF.

The rearrangement links TRBV7-9 to TRBJ1-5; D is uncertain. V lost 6 bases to trimming and J lost 6 bases, with 12 bases between them. Looked up from germline, CDR1 is SEHNR and CDR2 is FQNEAQ (reference sequence). The CDR3 extends over 13 amino acids. CDR3 nucleotides: TGTGCCAGCAGTCCTCCTCCGGGTCAGCCCCAGCATTTT. Its protein is CASSPPPGQPQHF.

The rearrangement links TRBV25-1 to TRBJ1-2; D call uncertain. Germline values: CDR1 MGHDK, CDR2 SYGVNS. The germline V and J ends were trimmed by 5 bases and 4 bases, with 20 bases remaining between them. The CDR3 length is 16 residues. The CDR3 sequence is CASSNQRLGKTYGYTF. The DNA of the CDR3 is TGTGCCAGCAGTAACCAGAGACTGGGAAAGACCTATGGCTACACCTTC.